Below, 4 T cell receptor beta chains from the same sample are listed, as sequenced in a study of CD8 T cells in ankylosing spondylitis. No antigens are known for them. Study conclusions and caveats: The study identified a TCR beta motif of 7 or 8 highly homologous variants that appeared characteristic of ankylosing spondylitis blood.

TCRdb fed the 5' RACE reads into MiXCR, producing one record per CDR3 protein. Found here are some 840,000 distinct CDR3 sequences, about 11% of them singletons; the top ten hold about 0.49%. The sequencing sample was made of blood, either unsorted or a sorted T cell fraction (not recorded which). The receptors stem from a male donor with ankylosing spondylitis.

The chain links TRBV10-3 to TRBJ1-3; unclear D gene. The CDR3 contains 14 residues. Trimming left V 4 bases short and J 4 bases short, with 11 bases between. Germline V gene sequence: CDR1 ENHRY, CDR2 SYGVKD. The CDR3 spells CAISGVGTGNTIYF. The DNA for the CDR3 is TGTGCCATCAGTGGGGTTGGTACCGGAAACACCATATATTTT.

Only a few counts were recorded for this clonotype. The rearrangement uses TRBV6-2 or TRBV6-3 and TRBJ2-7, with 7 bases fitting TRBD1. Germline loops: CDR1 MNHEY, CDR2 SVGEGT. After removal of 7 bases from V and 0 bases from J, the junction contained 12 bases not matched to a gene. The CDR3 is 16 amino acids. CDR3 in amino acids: CASNGQVFQYSYEQYF. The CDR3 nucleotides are TGTGCCAGCAATGGACAGGTCTTTCAGTACTCCTACGAGCAGTACTTC.

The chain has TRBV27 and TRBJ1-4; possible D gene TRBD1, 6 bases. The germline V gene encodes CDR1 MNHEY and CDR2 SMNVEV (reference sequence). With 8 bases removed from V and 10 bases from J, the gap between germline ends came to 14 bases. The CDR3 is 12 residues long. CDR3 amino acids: CASGDPGAKLFF. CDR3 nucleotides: TGTGCCAGCGGGGACCCGGGGGCAAAACTGTTTTTT.

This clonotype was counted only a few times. CDR3 nucleotide sequence: TGTGCCAGCAGCCAGTACACAGAGATCTACGAGCAGTACTTC. Its translation: CASSQYTEIYEQYF. The chain links TRBV12-3 or TRBV12-4 to TRBJ2-7, with D hard to call. The CDR3 is made up of 14 amino acids. V gave up 6 bases and J gave up 3 bases, with 15 bases separating them.